A single sample is the source of the 29 T cell receptor beta chains below, sequenced in a study of response to subunit inactivated influenza vaccine. MiXCR, run by TCRdb on the RT-PCR reads, gives a single entry per CDR3 protein. The sample yields about 520,000 distinct CDR3 sequences, 25% seen once. This sample comprised CD4+ T cells sorted from PBMCs, obtained more than 4 days after vaccination. These receptors all stem from a man in his fifties or sixties who received an inactivated influenza vaccine.

The rearrangement uses TRBV7-2 and TRBJ1-5; no reliable D call. Germline-derived CDR1 and CDR2 are SGHTA and FQGNSA. The CDR3 contains 15 residues. V dropped 5 bases and J dropped 3 bases, with 14 bases sitting between them. Here the CDR3 DNA reads TGTGCCAGCAGCCTGGACGGAACTTACAATCAGCCCCAGCATTTT. Protein product: CASSLDGTYNQPQHF.

This clonotype turned up a few times. The DNA for the CDR3 is TGTGCCAGCAGTGCAGGGTCGGTCGAGACCCAGTACTTC. Its translation: CASSAGSVETQYF. The chain links TRBV6-1 to TRBJ2-5; perhaps TRBD1 as D (5 bases). CDR3 size: 13 residues. The V and J ends lost 4 bases and 5 bases respectively, with 11 bases between them. The V gene's germline CDR1 is MNHNS and CDR2 SASEGT.

This CDR3 is CASSVGTGGLSSYNEQFF. The CDR3 DNA reads TGTGCCAGCAGTGTGGGAACTGGAGGCCTTAGCTCCTACAATGAGCAGTTCTTC. This chain links TRBV6-1 with TRBJ2-1; possible D gene TRBD2, 5 bases. CDR3 length: 18 amino acids. The germline V and J ends were trimmed by 4 bases and 0 bases, with 19 bases remaining between them. CDR1 is MNHNS, CDR2 SASEGT, per germline.

The rearrangement uses TRBV20-1 and TRBJ1-6; TRBD1 matches at 12 bases. This CDR3 is built from 15 residues. Germline assignment: CDR1 DFQATT and CDR2 SNEGSKA (reference sequence). Unmatched junction bases numbered 10, after V lost 6 bases and J lost 10 bases. The CDR3 region has the DNA TGCAGTGCAGTACCGGGACAGGGGGCGGGATCACCCCTCCACTTT. It yields the protein CSAVPGQGAGSPLHF.

This chain uses TRBV20-1 with TRBJ2-1; 9 nucleotides line up with TRBD1. This CDR3 is built from 17 residues. Trimming at V came to 0 bases and at J to 3 bases, leaving 9 bases not matched to a gene. CDR1 and CDR2 from the germline V gene are DFQATT and SNEGSKA (reference sequence). CDR3 loop: CSARDPTGQGFYNEQFF. CDR3 sequence (DNA): TGCAGTGCTAGAGATCCAACGGGACAGGGTTTCTACAATGAGCAGTTCTTC.

This chain connects TRBV20-1 to TRBJ2-5; 9 nucleotides line up with TRBD2. The J segment lost 4 bases and the V segment lost 0 bases, leaving 6 bases of the junction unmatched. CDR1 is DFQATT and CDR2 is SNEGSKA in the germline V gene (reference sequence). The CDR3 loop spans 15 amino acids. The CDR3 coding sequence is TGCAGTGCTAGAGATGTAGCGGGAGATACAGAGACCCAGTACTTC. Its protein product is CSARDVAGDTETQYF.

This clonotype has just a few counts. The V call is TRBV20-1, the J call TRBJ2-1; tentatively, D is TRBD2 (6 bases). Trimming shortened V by 6 bases and J by 0 bases, and 21 bases separated the two germline ends. The germline gives CDR1 DFQATT, CDR2 SNEGSKA (reference sequence). The CDR3 length is 17 residues. Here the CDR3 reads CSAKPHLRESSYNEQFF. The DNA of the CDR3 is TGCAGTGCCAAACCTCACCTTCGGGAGAGCTCCTACAATGAGCAGTTCTTC.

This clonotype was seen only a few times. The chain uses TRBV20-1 and TRBJ2-5; unclear D gene. V was trimmed by 0 bases and J by 1 base, leaving 9 bases between them. Germline CDR1 reads DFQATT; CDR2 reads SNEGSKA (reference sequence). The CDR3 covers 14 residues. The CDR3 reads CSARDLGFQETQYF. In DNA form, the CDR3 reads TGCAGTGCTAGAGATCTAGGGTTCCAAGAGACCCAGTACTTC.

The table lists this clonotype with a few counts. The genes are TRBV20-1 and TRBJ2-7, with D perhaps matching TRBD1 (7 bases). Germline loops: CDR1 DFQATT, CDR2 SNEGSKA (reference sequence). CDR3 length: 15 amino acids. V lost 0 bases and J lost 3, with 15 bases in between. CDR3 amino acids: CSARDSQGGFYEQYF. The CDR3 DNA reads TGCAGTGCTAGAGATAGCCAGGGGGGTTTCTACGAGCAGTACTTC.

This clonotype was detected many times. This chain connects TRBV7-2 to TRBJ2-7; no reliable D call. Trimming shortened V by 8 bases and J by 3 bases, and 17 bases separated the two germline ends. Germline assignment: CDR1 SGHTA and CDR2 FQGNSA. The CDR3 is 14 amino acids. The CDR3 spells CASAKGGVRYEQYF. In DNA form, the CDR3 reads TGTGCCAGCGCCAAAGGTGGGGTCCGCTACGAGCAGTACTTC.

This clonotype was seen at least ten times. V and J are TRBV28 and TRBJ2-3, with 8 bases matching TRBD2. V lost 5 bases and J lost 7; bases outside the gene matches: 5. This CDR3 spans 13 amino acids. CDR1 is MDHEN and CDR2 is SYDVKM in the germline V gene. CDR3 DNA: TGTGCCAGCAGTAGTATAGCGGGAAATACGCAGTATTTT. Translating it yields CASSSIAGNTQYF.

In its sample, this clonotype was seen a few times. The J gene is TRBJ2-7, the V gene TRBV29-1; the D gene could be TRBD1 or TRBD2 (5 bases each). The germline CDR1 and CDR2 sequences are SQVTM and ANQGSEA. The ends were cut back, 5 bases at V and 0 bases at J, with 14 bases in the middle. The CDR3 runs to 14 residues. CDR3 nucleotides: TGCAGCGTTCCCAAGAGGGGAGACTCCTACGAGCAGTACTTC. It codes for CSVPKRGDSYEQYF.

The chain has TRBV11-2 and TRBJ2-5; perhaps TRBD2 as D (5 bases). This CDR3 spans 16 amino acids. Germline-derived CDR1 and CDR2 are SGHAT and FQNNGV. The V end lost 3 bases, the J end lost 4 bases, and 18 bases lay between the germline ends. CDR3 bases: TGTGCCAGCAGCTTGGGGAGCCCCGGGTGGGCAGAGACCCAGTACTTC. This sequence encodes CASSLGSPGWAETQYF.

The chain is built from TRBV7-9 and TRBJ2-1, with D unresolved. This CDR3 comprises 15 residues. The V end lost 5 bases, the J end lost 6 bases, and 17 bases lay between the germline ends. Germline CDR1 reads SEHNR; CDR2 reads FQNEAQ (reference sequence). Here the CDR3 DNA reads TGTGCCAGCAGCCACTTCCTCACGCGTCGCAATGAGCAGTTCTTC. Translation: CASSHFLTRRNEQFF.

This clonotype has only a few counts. The V and J genes are TRBV3-1 and TRBJ2-5; the match to TRBD2 covers 8 bases. V lost 7 bases, J lost 2 bases, and 9 bases stayed unmatched. The germline gives CDR1 LGHDT, CDR2 YNNKEL (reference sequence). The CDR3 extends over 15 amino acids. The CDR3 protein is CASTRQTSAQETQYF. CDR3 DNA sequence: TGTGCCAGCACCAGACAGACTAGCGCTCAAGAGACCCAGTACTTC.

This clonotype appeared a few times. The chain links TRBV5-1 to TRBJ1-1, with TRBD1 identical over 9 bases. V trimming: 4 bases; J trimming: 4 bases; junction bases outside the gene matches: 5. The CDR3 is 14 amino acids. The germline gives CDR1 SGHRS, CDR2 YFSETQ. The CDR3 sequence is CASSKGQGGTEAFF. The CDR3 nucleotides read TGCGCCAGCAGCAAGGGACAGGGTGGCACTGAAGCTTTCTTT.

This rearrangement joins TRBV5-4 to TRBJ2-1; 7 positions agree with TRBD1. From germline, CDR1 is SGHNT and CDR2 YYREEE (reference sequence). Germline trimming cut 0 bases from V and 0 bases from J; bases unmatched to any gene: 3. The CDR3 totals 16 residues. CDR3 coding DNA: TGTGCCAGCAGCTTGGGTGGGACAGTCTCCTACAATGAGCAGTTCTTC. This translates into CASSLGGTVSYNEQFF.

In its sample, this clonotype was seen many times. The chain carries TRBV5-1 and TRBJ2-5; D remains unclear. Per the germline V gene, CDR1 is SGHRS and CDR2 is YFSETQ. The V and J ends lost 4 bases and 3 bases respectively, with 13 bases between them. The CDR3 is 14 amino acids. The CDR3 spells CASSPRILEETQYF. Written as DNA, the CDR3 is TGCGCCAGCAGCCCCCGAATTCTGGAAGAGACCCAGTACTTC.

In this sample, this clonotype turned up a few times. This chain joins TRBV4-1 and TRBJ2-2, with D maybe TRBD1 (5 bases). CDR3 length: 14 residues. CDR1 MGHRA and CDR2 YSYEKL come from the germline V gene. Trimming removed 1 base from V and 8 bases from J, with 11 bases in between. The chain's CDR3 is CASSQVQAFGELFF. CDR3 nucleotide sequence: TGCGCCAGCAGCCAAGTACAGGCTTTTGGGGAGCTGTTTTTT.

In this sample, this clonotype turned up once. DNA of the CDR3: TGCAGTGCCAACTCAGGGGGGAACACAGATACGCAGTATTTT. It translates to CSANSGGNTDTQYF. The chain recombines TRBV20-1 with TRBJ2-3; tentatively, D is TRBD1 (7 bases). The CDR3 length is 14 residues. Looked up from germline, CDR1 is DFQATT and CDR2 is SNEGSKA (reference sequence). The V and J ends lost 6 bases and 2 bases respectively, with 15 bases between them.

This clonotype was recorded a few times. The chain combines TRBV5-1 with TRBJ2-7, with D perhaps TRBD1 (5 bases). The germline V and J ends were trimmed by 3 bases and 6 bases, with 25 bases remaining between them. The germline CDR1 and CDR2 sequences are SGHRS and YFSETQ. CDR3 size: 17 residues. CDR3 sequence: CASSSQQGSSRGIEQYF. CDR3 coding DNA: TGCGCCAGCAGCTCCCAGCAGGGATCCAGCCGTGGGATCGAGCAGTACTTC.

The genes are TRBV5-1 and TRBJ1-1; D is possibly TRBD1 (5 bases). CDR1 is SGHRS, CDR2 YFSETQ, per germline. The CDR3 length is 15 residues. V lost 2 bases and J 0 bases, leaving 11 bases between the germline ends. CDR3 sequence: CASSFEGPLNTEAFF. The CDR3 region has the DNA TGCGCCAGCAGCTTTGAGGGACCGCTGAACACTGAAGCTTTCTTT. The variable domain in full, completed from reference TRBV5-1 and TRBJ1-1, reads KAGVTQTPRYLIKTRGQQVTLSCSPISGHRSVSWYQQTPGQGLQFLFEYFSETQRNKGNFPGRFSGRQFSNSRSEMNVSTLELGDSALYLCASSFEGPLNTEAFFGQGTRLTVV.

J is TRBJ1-3 and V is TRBV27; D is perhaps TRBD1 (5 bases). Trimming stripped 6 bases from V and 0 bases from J, with 9 bases between. This CDR3 comprises 14 residues. Germline CDR1 is MNHEY and CDR2 is SMNVEV (reference sequence). The DNA of the CDR3 is TGTGCCAGCAGGGGGCTTAGCTCTGGAAACACCATATATTTT. Encoded protein: CASRGLSSGNTIYF.

In this sample, this clonotype turned up a few times. The CDR3 loop is CSARSGLAVEETQYF. The CDR3, as DNA: TGCAGTGCTCGCTCGGGACTAGCGGTAGAAGAGACCCAGTACTTC. The rearrangement uses TRBV20-1 and TRBJ2-5; TRBD2 aligns across 11 bases. With 5 bases clipped from V and 3 bases from J, the junction kept 8 bases outside the gene matches. This CDR3 contains 15 residues. Germline values: CDR1 DFQATT, CDR2 SNEGSKA (reference sequence).

CDR3 bases: TGCGCCAGCAGCTTGAACCTCCGACTAGCGGGCCAAGAGACCCAGTACTTC. As protein: CASSLNLRLAGQETQYF. The gene calls are TRBV5-1 and TRBJ2-5, with 10 bases identical to TRBD2. V shed 1 base and J 1 base; nucleotides not matched to a gene: 7. The germline CDR1 and CDR2 sequences are SGHRS and YFSETQ. The CDR3 spans 17 residues.

As DNA, the CDR3 is TGTGCCAGCAGCCAGGATCCGACAGGGGGCACTGAAGCTTTCTTT. Protein product: CASSQDPTGGTEAFF. The genes are TRBV4-2 and TRBJ1-1; 9 nucleotides line up with TRBD1. V was pared by 3 bases and J by 4 bases, with 6 bases of the junction left unmatched. The CDR3 has 15 residues. The germline gives CDR1 LGHNA, CDR2 YNFKEQ.

The V gene is TRBV5-1, the J gene TRBJ2-7; TRBD2 aligns across 10 bases. Looked up from germline, CDR1 is SGHRS and CDR2 is YFSETQ. V shed 3 bases and J 1 base; nucleotides not matched to a gene: 1. This CDR3 comprises 14 residues. DNA for the CDR3: TGCGCCAGCAGCTGGACTAGCGGATCCTACGAGCAGTACTTC. Its protein is CASSWTSGSYEQYF.

This clonotype was seen more than once but under ten times. This sequence joins TRBV20-1 and TRBJ1-1; tentatively, D is TRBD1 (6 bases). This CDR3 has 14 amino acids. CDR1 and CDR2 (germline): DFQATT, SNEGSKA (reference sequence). Trimming removed 2 bases at V and 1 base at J, with 11 bases between. The CDR3 nucleotides read TGCAGTGCTAGAACGGGACATAGGAACACTGAAGCTTTCTTT. Amino acids: CSARTGHRNTEAFF.

This clonotype was seen more than once but under ten times. This rearrangement joins TRBV12-3 or TRBV12-4 to TRBJ2-2, with 12 bases lining up with TRBD2. CDR3 length: 14 amino acids. Trimming at V came to 8 bases and at J to 6 bases, leaving 4 bases not matched to a gene. The CDR3 reads CASSSGGVAGELFF. The CDR3 DNA reads as TGTGCCAGCTCTAGCGGGGGGGTGGCCGGGGAGCTGTTTTTT.